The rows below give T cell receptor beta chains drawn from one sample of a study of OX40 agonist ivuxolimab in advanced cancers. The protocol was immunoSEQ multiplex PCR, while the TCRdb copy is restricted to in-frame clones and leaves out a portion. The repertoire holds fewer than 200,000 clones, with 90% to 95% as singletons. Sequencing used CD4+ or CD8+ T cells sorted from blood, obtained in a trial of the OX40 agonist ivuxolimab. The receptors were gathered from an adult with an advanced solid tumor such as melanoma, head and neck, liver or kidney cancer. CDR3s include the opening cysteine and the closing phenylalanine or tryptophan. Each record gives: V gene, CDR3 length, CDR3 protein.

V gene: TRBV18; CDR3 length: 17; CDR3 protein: CASSPPGLAGVTGELFF
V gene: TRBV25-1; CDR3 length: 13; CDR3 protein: CASSQGTNTEAFF
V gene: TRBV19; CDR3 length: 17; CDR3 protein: CASSPRAGGTAIYGYTF
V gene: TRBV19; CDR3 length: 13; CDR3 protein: CASSMQGTDTQYF
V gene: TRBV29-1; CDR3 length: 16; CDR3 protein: CSVVRFGARSNNEQFF
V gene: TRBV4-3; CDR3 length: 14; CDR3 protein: CASSWDRLSYEQYF
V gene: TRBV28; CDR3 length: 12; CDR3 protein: CASSLVRGPLHF
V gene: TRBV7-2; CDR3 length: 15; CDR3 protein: CASRIDRDVGTEAFF
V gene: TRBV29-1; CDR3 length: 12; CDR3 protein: CSVRVSDYGYTF
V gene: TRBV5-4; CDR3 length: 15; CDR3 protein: CASSFGGIQEETQYF
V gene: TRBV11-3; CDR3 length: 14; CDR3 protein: CASSLGWGDTEAFF
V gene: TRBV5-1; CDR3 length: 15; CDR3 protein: CASSPTGPTSTEAFF
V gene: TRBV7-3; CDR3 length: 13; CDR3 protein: CASSSYMGETQYF
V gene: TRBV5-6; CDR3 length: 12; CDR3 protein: CASSSGRYEQYF
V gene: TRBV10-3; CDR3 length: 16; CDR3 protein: CAISESSGSSYNEQFF
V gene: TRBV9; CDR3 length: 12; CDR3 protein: CASSEGDTEAFF
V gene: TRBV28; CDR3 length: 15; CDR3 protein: CASSHTGTGEAEQYF
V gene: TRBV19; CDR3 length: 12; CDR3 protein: CASRDFNQPQHF
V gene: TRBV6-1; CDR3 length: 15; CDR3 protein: CASSPLTQMNTEAFF
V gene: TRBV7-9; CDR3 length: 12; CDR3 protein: CASSLAWDTQYF
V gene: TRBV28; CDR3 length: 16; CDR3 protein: CASSAPGTGKYQPQHF
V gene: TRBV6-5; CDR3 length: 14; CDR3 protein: CASSLQGSDTEAFF
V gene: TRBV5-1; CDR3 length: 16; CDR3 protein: CASSLGQGFSTYEQYF
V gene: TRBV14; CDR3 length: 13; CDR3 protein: CASSQGRIHTQYF
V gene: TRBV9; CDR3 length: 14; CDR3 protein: CASSVAASGNTIYF
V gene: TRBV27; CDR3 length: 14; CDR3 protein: CASSRGQGADTQYF
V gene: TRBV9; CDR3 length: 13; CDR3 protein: CASSVVWNTEAFF
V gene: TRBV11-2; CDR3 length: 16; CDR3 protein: CASSLVQGFSNEKLFF
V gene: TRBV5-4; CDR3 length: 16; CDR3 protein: CASSPQVGGYNYEQYF
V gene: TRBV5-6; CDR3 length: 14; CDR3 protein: CASSSGTHNQPQHF
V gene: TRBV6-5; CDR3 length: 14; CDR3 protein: CASTAGQGGEKLFF
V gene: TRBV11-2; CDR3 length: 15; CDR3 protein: CASSPEGTVNTEAFF
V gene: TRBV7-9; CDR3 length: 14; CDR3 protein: CASSWGDLSLEAFF
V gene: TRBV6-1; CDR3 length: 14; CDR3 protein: CASSLDRAVGGYTF
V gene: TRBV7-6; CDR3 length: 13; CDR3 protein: CASSLMGDTEAFF
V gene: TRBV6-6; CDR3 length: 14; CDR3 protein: CASSYGGTNSPLHF
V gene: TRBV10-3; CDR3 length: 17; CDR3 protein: CAISGGAGGPLGTEAFF
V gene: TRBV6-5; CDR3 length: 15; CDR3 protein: CASSFPSGRLETQYF
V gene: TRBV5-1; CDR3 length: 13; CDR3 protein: CASSLAEVGTQYF
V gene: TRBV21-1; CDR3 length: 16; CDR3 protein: CASSKAASGAYNEQFF
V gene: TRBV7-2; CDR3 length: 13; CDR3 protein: CASTSGNQETQYF
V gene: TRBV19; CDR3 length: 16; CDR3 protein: CASRGRAGSRTGELFF
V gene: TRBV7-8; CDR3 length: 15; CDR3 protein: CASSSAVGGWGELFF
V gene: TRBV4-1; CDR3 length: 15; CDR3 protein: CASSQGGYSNQPQHF